The T cell receptor (beta chain) under discussion was sequenced for a study of CD8 T cells in ankylosing spondylitis. Quantitative barcoded 5'-RACE was used to prepare TCR beta libraries. TCRdb reprocessed the 5' RACE reads with MiXCR, giving one entry per CDR3 protein. The sample consists of hundreds of thousands of distinct CDR3 sequences, more than 25% of them appearing once. Study results and caveats: In ankylosing spondylitis patients, matched synovial fluid reportedly showed significant enrichment of disease-linked clones. What appeared characteristic of ankylosing spondylitis blood was a TCR beta motif of 7 or 8 highly homologous variants. Disease-linked clones were found to be CD8+ and relatively rare in peripheral blood.

To note about this clonotype: Its matching antigen is unknown. This may come from a read error, since a much larger clone is one base off.

This CDR3 has 11 amino acids. The specimen was blood, either unsorted or a sorted T cell fraction (not recorded which). The chain uses TRBV12-3 or TRBV12-4 and TRBJ2-1, with D unresolved. The receptor was isolated from a male donor with ankylosing spondylitis. CDR3 nucleotide sequence: TGTGCCAGCATCAATTATGCTGAGCAGTCCTTC. This translates into CASINYAEQSF.